Below are 20 T cell receptor beta chains sequenced from a single sample in a study of T cell changes during pregnancy in multiple sclerosis (dated by TCRdb to between 2018 and 2021). The library was made by the immunoSEQ multiplex PCR assay. Entries here come from immuneACCESS through TCRdb and include only in-frame sequences with V and J called. Some clones fail to appear in such tables; in the studies checked, an unresolved V gene covers under half of the shortfall, and the cause of the remainder is unknown. Within this sample are 30,000 or so clones, with over 85% of them counted one time only. The ten largest clones capture approximately 5.4% of the sample. The source was CD8+ T cells from peripheral blood mononuclear cells, collected in the first trimester of pregnancy. The receptors were sampled from a female donor with multiple sclerosis, enrolled in a pregnancy study.

V and J are TRBV7-9 and TRBJ1-4; D is undetermined. The CDR3 is 12 residues long. V was pared by 4 bases and J by 8 bases, with 8 bases between. Germline V gene sequence: CDR1 SEHNR, CDR2 FQNEAQ (reference sequence). CDR3 loop: CASSSGVEKLFF. For the CDR3, the DNA is TGTGCCAGCAGCTCAGGCGTGGAAAAACTGTTTTTT.

This rearrangement joins TRBV7-9 to TRBJ2-5, with 14 bases aligning to TRBD2. In germline, CDR1 is SEHNR, CDR2 FQNEAQ (reference sequence). CDR3 length: 16 residues. V trimming: 5 bases; J trimming: 1 base; junction bases outside the gene matches: 3. The CDR3 DNA follows: TGTGCCAGCAGCCCCGGACTAGCGGGAGGCCAAGAGACCCAGTACTTC. Amino acid sequence: CASSPGLAGGQETQYF.

V gene TRBV7-9 combines with J gene TRBJ1-2; 12 bases are shared with TRBD1. The CDR3 is 16 amino acids. The V and J ends lost 4 bases and 3 bases, in that order; junction bases with no gene match: 6. Germline CDR1 is SEHNR and CDR2 is FQNEAQ (reference sequence). CDR3 DNA sequence: TGTGCCAGCAGCTATCCGGGACAGGGGGCTGACTATGGCTACACCTTC. Its protein is CASSYPGQGADYGYTF.

The chain employs TRBV13 and TRBJ2-3, with a possible D match to TRBD2 (6 bases). This CDR3 is 15 amino acids long. CDR1 and CDR2 from the germline V gene are PRHDT and FYEKMQ (reference sequence). V was clipped by 5 bases and J by 1 base, with 13 bases between them. The CDR3 DNA follows: TGTGCCAGCAGCGGGCGGGGAGGCGGCACAGATACGCAGTATTTT. Protein product: CASSGRGGGTDTQYF.

This chain connects TRBV5-1 to TRBJ1-2; 9 positions match TRBD1. Per germline, CDR1 SGHRS and CDR2 YFSETQ. Trimming at V came to 0 bases and at J to 1 base, leaving 1 base not matched to a gene. CDR3 length: 15 amino acids. In DNA form, the CDR3 reads TGCGCCAGCAGCTTGGGACAGGGGGTTAACTATGGCTACACCTTC. This gives the protein CASSLGQGVNYGYTF.

The chain has TRBV29-1 and TRBJ2-7; tentative D call: TRBD2 (5 bases). Per germline, CDR1 SQVTM and CDR2 ANQGSEA. The CDR3 consists of 13 residues. V was trimmed by 4 bases and J by 0 bases, leaving 10 bases between them. CDR3: CSVGRESSYEQYF. As DNA, the CDR3 is TGCAGCGTTGGTAGGGAGAGCTCCTACGAGCAGTACTTC.

The chain couples TRBV10-3 to TRBJ2-1, with 8 positions matching TRBD2. The CDR3 length is 16 residues. With V trimmed by 6 bases and J by 2 bases, 9 bases remained unmatched. Germline CDR1 reads ENHRY; CDR2 reads SYGVKD. The CDR3 protein is CAISGPGGTPYNEQFF. CDR3 DNA: TGTGCCATCAGCGGACCGGGAGGGACGCCCTACAATGAGCAGTTCTTC.

The V call is TRBV4-1, the J call TRBJ2-2; perhaps TRBD2 as D (6 bases). V gave up 1 base and J gave up 6 bases, with 15 bases separating them. The CDR3 contains 16 residues. From germline, CDR1 is MGHRA and CDR2 YSYEKL. The CDR3 spells CASSQAIRASAGELFF. CDR3 nucleotide sequence: TGCGCCAGCAGCCAAGCAATAAGGGCTAGCGCCGGGGAGCTGTTTTTT.

The CDR3 reads CASSFRGWGILDQPQHF. The CDR3, as DNA: TGTGCCAGCAGCTTCAGGGGGTGGGGGATTTTAGATCAGCCCCAGCATTTT. This chain joins TRBV7-8 and TRBJ1-5; TRBD1 agrees at 7 bases. The ends lost 3 bases at V and 5 bases at J; junction bases unmatched: 13. The CDR3 is 17 residues long. CDR1 and CDR2 from the germline V gene are SGHVS and FQNEAQ.

The chain uses TRBV2 and TRBJ2-1; 9 nucleotides line up with TRBD2. The CDR3 runs 15 residues. Trimming at V came to 7 bases and at J to 7 bases, leaving 11 bases not matched to a gene. CDR1 is SNHLY, CDR2 FYNNEI, per germline. CDR3 protein: CASNRGTSPWNEQFF. The CDR3 DNA reads as TGTGCCAGCAACCGTGGGACTAGCCCCTGGAATGAGCAGTTCTTC.

In its sample, this clone was seen once. J is TRBJ1-1 and V is TRBV5-1; D might be TRBD1 (6 bases). Trimming pared 0 bases from V and 4 bases from J, leaving 13 bases between. CDR1 is SGHRS, CDR2 YFSETQ, per germline. The CDR3 covers 15 residues. The chain's CDR3 is CASSLAWLGGTEAFF. The CDR3 DNA is TGCGCCAGCAGCTTGGCCTGGCTAGGGGGCACTGAAGCTTTCTTT.

The chain couples TRBV9 to TRBJ2-1, with 8 bases lining up with TRBD1. Germline CDR1 reads SGDLS; CDR2 reads YYNGEE. There are 14 residues in the CDR3. The ends lost 3 bases at V and 4 bases at J; junction bases unmatched: 3. CDR3 sequence reads: CASSAGTGYNEQFF. CDR3 coding DNA: TGTGCCAGCAGCGCCGGGACAGGATACAATGAGCAGTTCTTC.

This rearrangement joins TRBV7-8 to TRBJ2-1; possible D gene TRBD1, 5 bases. V lost 5 bases to trimming and J lost 5 bases, with 19 bases between them. The CDR3 loop spans 16 amino acids. The germline gives CDR1 SGHVS, CDR2 FQNEAQ. CDR3 amino acids: CASSPTGPYTDNEQFF. In nucleotides, the CDR3 is TGTGCCAGCAGCCCTACAGGTCCCTACACCGACAATGAGCAGTTCTTC.

This chain joins TRBV19 and TRBJ2-1; a weak D match, TRBD2 (5 bases). The CDR3 contains 12 residues. Looked up from germline, CDR1 is LNHDA and CDR2 is SQIVND (reference sequence). Between the trimmed V and J ends, which lost 9 bases and 5 bases, there was a span of 11 bases. This CDR3 reads CASGKYHNEQFF. The CDR3 nucleotides read TGTGCCAGCGGGAAGTACCACAATGAGCAGTTCTTC. The variable domain in full, with the rest retrieved from reference TRBV19 and TRBJ2-1, is DGGITQSPKYLFRKEGQNVTLSCEQNLNHDAMYWYRQDPGQGLRLIYYSQIVNDFQKGDIAEGYSVSREKKESFPLTVTSAQKNPTAFYLCASGKYHNEQFFGPGTRLTVL.

The V and J genes are TRBV11-1 and TRBJ2-1, with 13 nucleotides matching TRBD2. Trimming removed 0 bases from V and 4 bases from J; junction bases left unmatched: 3. The CDR3 totals 17 residues. Germline CDR1 is SGHAT and CDR2 is FQDESV (reference sequence). DNA for the CDR3: TGTGCCAGCAGCTTAGCAGGGACTAGCGGGAAGTACAATGAGCAGTTCTTC. This sequence encodes CASSLAGTSGKYNEQFF.

The V gene is TRBV30, the J gene TRBJ1-1, with 7 bases matching TRBD1. This CDR3 has 13 residues. Germline V CDR1 and CDR2: GTSNPN, SVGIG (reference sequence). The CDR3 coding sequence is TGTGCTTCCATGACAGGGTTAAACACTGAAGCTTTCTTT. Translating it yields CASMTGLNTEAFF.

This clone was detected once. The DNA for the CDR3 is TGTGCCAGCAATATACCGGGACAGGGGCAAGAGACCCAGTACTTC. The encoded protein is CASNIPGQGQETQYF. The gene calls are TRBV6-6 and TRBJ2-5; the match to TRBD1 covers 10 bases. J was trimmed by 2 bases and V by 7 bases; bases with no gene match: 7. The germline CDR1 and CDR2 sequences are MNHNY and SVGAGI (reference sequence). The CDR3 runs 15 residues.

V gene TRBV5-6 combines with J gene TRBJ2-7; the match to TRBD2 covers 7 bases. Germline assignment: CDR1 SGHDT and CDR2 YYEEEE. Trimming cost V 4 bases and J 2 bases; bases outside gene matches: 9. The CDR3 length is 15 residues. In DNA form, the CDR3 reads TGTGCCAGCAGCCTGGGAGGGCAGTACCCCTACGAGCAGTACTTC. This gives the protein CASSLGGQYPYEQYF.

The sample holds one count of this clone. The chain links TRBV19 to TRBJ1-2; D call uncertain. The CDR3 contains 14 residues. Trimming cost V 3 bases and J 4 bases, with 12 bases left between them. Germline values: CDR1 LNHDA, CDR2 SQIVND (reference sequence). DNA for the CDR3: TGTGCCAGTAGTATTTACGGAGAGGGCTATGGCTACACCTTC. Amino acids: CASSIYGEGYGYTF.

The rearrangement joins TRBV7-3 to TRBJ2-1, with TRBD2 matching 8 bases. The CDR3 has 16 residues. Per germline, CDR1 SGHTA and CDR2 FQGTGA. The V gene end was trimmed by 5 bases and the J gene end by 9 bases; junction bases not matched to a gene: 15. The CDR3 protein is CASSPYRSGSFVEQFF. As DNA, the CDR3 is TGTGCCAGCAGCCCCTATAGGAGCGGGAGTTTTGTTGAGCAGTTCTTC.